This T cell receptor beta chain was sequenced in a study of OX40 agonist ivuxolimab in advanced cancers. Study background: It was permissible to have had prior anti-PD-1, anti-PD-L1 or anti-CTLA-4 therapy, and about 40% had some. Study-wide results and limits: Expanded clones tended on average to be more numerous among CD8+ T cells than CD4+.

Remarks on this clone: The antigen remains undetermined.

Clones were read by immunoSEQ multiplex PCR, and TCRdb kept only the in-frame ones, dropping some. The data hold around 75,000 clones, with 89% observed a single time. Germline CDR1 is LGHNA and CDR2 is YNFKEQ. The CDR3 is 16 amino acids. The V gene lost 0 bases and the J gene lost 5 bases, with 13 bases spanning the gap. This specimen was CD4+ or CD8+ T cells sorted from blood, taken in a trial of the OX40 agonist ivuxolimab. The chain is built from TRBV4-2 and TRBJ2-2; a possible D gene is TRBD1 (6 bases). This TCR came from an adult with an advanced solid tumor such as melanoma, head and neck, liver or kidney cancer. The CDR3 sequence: CASSQENVRGTGELFF. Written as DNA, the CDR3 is TGTGCCAGCAGCCAAGAGAATGTTAGGGGGACCGGGGAGCTGTTTTTT.